The sample holds a few counts of the clone carrying this TCR beta chain. These data belong to a study of T cells after yellow fever vaccination. MiXCR, run by TCRdb on the 5' RACE reads, gives a single entry per CDR3 protein. The sample holds some 300,000 distinct CDR3 sequences, approximately 11% seen once. This CDR3 contains 14 residues. CDR1 is SGHTA, CDR2 FQGNSA, per germline. V was clipped by 5 bases and J by 5 bases; unmatched bases: 8. The sample in question was CD4+ T cells sorted from PBMCs, obtained 45 days after the yellow fever booster vaccination. The source of this sequence is a man younger than 30 who received the YFV17D yellow fever vaccine. This chain uses TRBV7-2 with TRBJ2-7; 8 bases are a match to TRBD1. CDR3 residues: CASSTRDRSHEQYV. The CDR3 DNA reads as TGTGCCAGCAGCACCCGGGACAGGTCCCACGAGCAGTACGTC.